The source of this T cell receptor (beta chain) is a study of OX40 agonist ivuxolimab in advanced cancers. Germline CDR1 MNHNY, CDR2 SVGAGI (reference sequence). CDR3 size: 14 residues. With V trimmed by 6 bases and J by 2 bases, 4 bases remained unmatched. TCRdb's copy holds only in-frame clones and misses some; the assay was immunoSEQ multiplex PCR. The sample holds under 80,000 clones; less than 90% are singletons and the top ten take roughly 0.5%. The TCR originated in an adult with an advanced solid tumor such as melanoma, head and neck, liver or kidney cancer. The specimen was CD4+ or CD8+ T cells sorted from blood, collected in a trial of the OX40 agonist ivuxolimab. This chain connects TRBV6-6 to TRBJ1-3; 7 nucleotides align to TRBD1. This chain's CDR3 is CASRTTGAGNTIYF. The CDR3 coding sequence is TGTGCCAGCAGGACCACAGGGGCTGGAAACACCATATATTTT.